This paragraph reports one T cell receptor beta chain. This sample is drawn from a study of control samples from healthy donors and cancer patients. Profiled with immunoSEQ multiplex PCR; TCRdb holds only in-frame clones, not every one. Of under 200,000 clones in the sample, around 88% were seen once. The V end was cut by 4 bases, the J end by 4 bases, with 13 bases between. Germline V gene data show CDR1 as SNHLY and CDR2 as FYNNEI. The CDR3 length is 14 residues. This receptor was obtained from a woman under 40 in good health. The chain links TRBV2 to TRBJ1-1; D might be TRBD1 (6 bases). Sequencing used blood. CDR3 nucleotides: TGTGCCAGCAGTGGGGGGCCGGGGAGCACTGAAGCTTTCTTT. Protein sequence: CASSGGPGSTEAFF.